The clone carrying this T cell receptor (beta chain) occurred a few times. Survey-level immunoSEQ v3.0 assays were run. This table comes from immunoSEQ multiplex PCR, and its TCRdb copy is limited to in-frame clones, with some not included. This table has under 20,000 clones, 75% to 85% appearing once. The germline CDR1 and CDR2 sequences are LGHNA and YSLEER. CDR3 size: 18 residues. The J segment lost 6 bases and the V segment lost 0 bases, leaving 11 bases of the junction unmatched. This specimen belongs to a study of long-term antiretroviral therapy in people with HIV. There was at least one pre-ART PBMC sample for each donor, plus at least two post-ART PBMC samples.

The receptor's source is a man aged 18 to 30 with HIV. This specimen consisted of unsorted PBMCs, obtained 0.1 years before starting antiretroviral therapy. This chain joins TRBV4-3 and TRBJ2-3, with 11 bases lining up with TRBD2. Written as DNA, the CDR3 is TGCGCCAGCAGCCAAGAAGGGGTAGCGGGAGGGGAGCTTGATACGCAGTATTTT. This codes for CASSQEGVAGGELDTQYF.